Below are 21 T cell receptor beta chains sequenced from a single sample in a study of shared clonotypes between healthy human individuals. The method was immunoSEQ multiplex PCR; TCRdb's version includes in-frame clones alone and lacks a portion of them. The sample gives a few million clones, approximately 96% of which show up once; roughly 0.13% is in the top ten. The sequencing sample was made of naive CD4+ T cells sorted from blood. Subset in this sample: CD45RA+ positively selected. Receptors originate from a man aged 18-30 years in good health.

This clone appeared a single time. The chain employs TRBV30 and TRBJ2-1; 12 positions agree with TRBD2. From germline, CDR1 is GTSNPN and CDR2 SVGIG (reference sequence). CDR3 length: 17 residues. V trimming: 0 bases; J trimming: 2 bases; junction bases outside the gene matches: 5. CDR3 sequence: CAWSVPASGRAYNEQFF. Written as DNA, the CDR3 is TGTGCCTGGAGTGTCCCGGCTAGCGGGAGGGCCTACAATGAGCAGTTCTTC. The full variable domain, its missing parts supplied by reference TRBV30 and TRBJ2-1, is SQTIHQWPATLVQPVGSPLSLECTVEGTSNPNLYWYRQAAGRGLQLLFYSVGIGQISSEVPQNLSASRPQDRQFILSSKKLLLSDSGFYLCAWSVPASGRAYNEQFFGPGTRLTVL.

The chain recombines TRBV5-1 with TRBJ2-7; TRBD1 is a possible D gene (5 bases). Trimming removed 1 base at V and 6 bases at J, with 11 bases between. The CDR3 is 13 amino acids. CDR1 is SGHRS, CDR2 YFSETQ, per germline. In DNA, the CDR3 is TGCGCCAGCAGCTTGTTGGCAGGGCCCGAGCAGTACTTC. As protein: CASSLLAGPEQYF. The full variable domain, its missing parts supplied by reference TRBV5-1 and TRBJ2-7, is KAGVTQTPRYLIKTRGQQVTLSCSPISGHRSVSWYQQTPGQGLQFLFEYFSETQRNKGNFPGRFSGRQFSNSRSEMNVSTLELGDSALYLCASSLLAGPEQYFGPGTRLTVT.

The chain employs TRBV27 and TRBJ2-3, with 8 bases fitting TRBD1. Looked up from germline, CDR1 is MNHEY and CDR2 is SMNVEV (reference sequence). The CDR3 has 16 amino acids. J lost 1 base, V lost 0 bases, and 3 bases had no gene match. The DNA of the CDR3 is TGTGCCAGCAGTTTATCCCCGGGACAGGGCACAGATACGCAGTATTTT. Translation gives CASSLSPGQGTDTQYF.

The V call is TRBV7-9, the J call TRBJ1-6; D uncertain. This CDR3 has 16 residues. V was clipped by 3 bases and J by 0 bases, with 9 bases between them. The germline gives CDR1 SEHNR, CDR2 FQNEAQ (reference sequence). Here the CDR3 reads CASSFSISSYNSPLHF. Written as DNA, the CDR3 is TGTGCCAGCAGCTTTTCGATTAGCTCCTATAATTCACCCCTCCACTTT.

This chain uses TRBV6-5 with TRBJ2-1; TRBD1 aligns across 9 bases. V dropped 2 bases and J dropped 9; count of bases not matched to a gene: 8. CDR1 is MNHEY and CDR2 is SVGAGI in the germline V gene. The CDR3 runs to 15 residues. The CDR3 sequence: CASSYTGQGGSEQFF. Here the CDR3 DNA reads TGTGCCAGCAGTTACACGGGACAGGGTGGTAGTGAGCAGTTCTTC.

With respect to this clone: Additional DNA sequences in this sample encode the identical CDR3. The chain couples TRBV9 to TRBJ2-2; D is undetermined. V gave up 0 bases and J gave up 5 bases, with 2 bases separating them. The CDR3 loop spans 12 amino acids. Germline loops: CDR1 SGDLS, CDR2 YYNGEE. Here the CDR3 reads CASSVGTGELFF. CDR3 bases: TGTGCCAGCAGCGTAGGAACCGGGGAGCTGTTTTTT.

This chain uses TRBV20-1 with TRBJ2-5, with a weak D call TRBD2 (5 bases). Per the germline V gene, CDR1 is DFQATT and CDR2 is SNEGSKA (reference sequence). This CDR3 is 11 amino acids long. With 5 bases removed from V and 3 bases from J, the gap between germline ends came to 7 bases. The CDR3 sequence is CSAPLEETQYF. The CDR3 coding sequence is TGCAGTGCTCCACTAGAAGAGACCCAGTACTTC.

This chain links TRBV13 with TRBJ2-4, with 7 bases fitting TRBD1. Germline CDR1 reads PRHDT; CDR2 reads FYEKMQ (reference sequence). CDR3 length: 14 residues. J gave up 5 bases and V 5 bases, and 6 bases lay outside the gene matches. In nucleotides, the CDR3 is TGTGCCAGCAGCATATTCGGGACAGAAAACATTCAGTACTTC. Protein: CASSIFGTENIQYF.

The V call is TRBV4-1, the J call TRBJ2-7; D is perhaps TRBD1 (5 bases). There are 13 residues in the CDR3. Per the germline V gene, CDR1 is MGHRA and CDR2 is YSYEKL. Trimming removed 2 bases at V and 0 bases at J, with 5 bases between. The CDR3 nucleotides read TGCGCCAGCAGCCAACAGGGCTCCTACGAGCAGTACTTC. Translating it yields CASSQQGSYEQYF.

The chain has TRBV5-1 and TRBJ2-1; a possible D gene is TRBD1 (6 bases). The germline CDR1 and CDR2 sequences are SGHRS and YFSETQ. The germline V and J ends were trimmed by 4 bases and 5 bases, with 13 bases remaining between them. The CDR3 contains 14 residues. The CDR3 nucleotides are TGCGCCAGCAGCGCTACAGGGACGAACAATGAGCAGTTCTTC. Translating it yields CASSATGTNNEQFF.

The genes are TRBV2 and TRBJ2-5; D is perhaps TRBD2 (6 bases). Germline CDR1 SNHLY, CDR2 FYNNEI. V was pared by 6 bases and J by 2 bases, with 13 bases between. This CDR3 has 14 residues. In DNA, the CDR3 is TGTGCCAGCAGAACCGGGAGCAAGCAAGAGACCCAGTACTTC. As protein: CASRTGSKQETQYF.

The chain carries TRBV18 and TRBJ2-7; D might be TRBD1 (6 bases). CDR1 KGHSH and CDR2 LQKENI come from the germline V gene. V lost 5 bases and J 2 bases, leaving 13 bases between the germline ends. The CDR3 is 14 amino acids. CDR3 DNA sequence: TGTGCCAGCTCATTTGAACAGGGCCCCTACGAGCAGTACTTC. Translated, it gives CASSFEQGPYEQYF.

The V and J genes are TRBV30 and TRBJ1-6; 7 nucleotides line up with TRBD1. CDR1 and CDR2 from the germline V gene are GTSNPN and SVGIG (reference sequence). Unmatched junction bases numbered 9, after V lost 3 bases and J lost 10 bases. CDR3 length: 14 amino acids. The CDR3 DNA is TGTGCCTGGAGCCGTGGGGACAGTCAGTCACCCCTCCACTTT. This gives the protein CAWSRGDSQSPLHF.

V and J are TRBV10-2 and TRBJ2-1, with 8 nucleotides matching TRBD2. Germline trimming cut 1 base from V and 9 bases from J; bases unmatched to any gene: 2. This CDR3 has 13 residues. The germline gives CDR1 WSHSY, CDR2 SAAADI. As DNA, the CDR3 is TGCGCCAGCAGTGAGTACCTAGCGGGTGAGCAGTTCTTC. Translation gives CASSEYLAGEQFF.

The chain links TRBV5-4 to TRBJ2-7, with 9 bases fitting TRBD2. There are 15 residues in the CDR3. Germline V CDR1 and CDR2: SGHNT, YYREEE (reference sequence). Trimming took 1 base from V and 1 from J; bases not matched to a gene: 3. The CDR3 DNA is TGTGCCAGCAGCTTGTCTAGCGGGGTTTCCTACGAGCAGTACTTC. Translated: CASSLSSGVSYEQYF.

This chain uses TRBV7-9 with TRBJ2-2, with 8 bases fitting TRBD1. V dropped 5 bases and J dropped 6; count of bases not matched to a gene: 14. The CDR3 spans 17 residues. CDR1 and CDR2 (germline): SEHNR, FQNEAQ (reference sequence). CDR3 DNA sequence: TGTGCCAGCAGCCCAGTGGTGCACACAGGGGGTTCCGGGGAGCTGTTTTTT. Translating gives CASSPVVHTGGSGELFF.

This clone was counted a single time. Mismatch with germline at one junction end may stem from a read error. V and J are TRBV7-7 and TRBJ2-2; 13 bases are a match to TRBD2. Germline V CDR1 and CDR2: SSHAT, FNYEAQ (reference sequence). The CDR3 spans 15 residues. In DNA, the CDR3 is TGTGCTAGCAGCTTGGGACTAGCGGGAATCGGGGAGCTGTTTTTT. Translation gives CASSLGLAGIGELFF.

V is TRBV4-3 and J is TRBJ1-6; TRBD1 matches 7 bases. The ends lost 4 bases at V and 0 bases at J; junction bases unmatched: 15. The CDR3 sequence is 20 residues long. Germline V lookup: CDR1 LGHNA, CDR2 YSLEER. The CDR3: CASSRGRTGNYTSYNSPLHF. In nucleotides, the CDR3 is TGCGCCAGCAGCCGGGGGAGGACAGGCAATTATACCTCCTATAATTCACCCCTCCACTTT.

The chain links TRBV7-2 to TRBJ2-7; D is unresolved. V was cut by 6 bases and J by 0 bases, with 12 bases left in between. The CDR3 length is 14 residues. In germline, CDR1 is SGHTA, CDR2 FQGNSA. DNA of the CDR3: TGTGCCAGCAGTCGAGAACTCAGCTCCTACGAGCAGTACTTC. It codes for CASSRELSSYEQYF.

The CDR3: CASSESKEIAGARRKETQYF. The CDR3 bases are TGCGCCAGCAGTGAGTCGAAGGAGATAGCGGGAGCACGACGGAAAGAGACCCAGTACTTC. The gene calls are TRBV10-1 and TRBJ2-5; 9 nucleotides match TRBD2. With 0 bases clipped from V and 3 bases from J, the junction kept 17 bases outside the gene matches. The germline gives CDR1 WNHNN, CDR2 SYGVQD (reference sequence). The length of the CDR3 is 20 residues.

CDR3 in DNA: TGTGCCAGCAGTGGGACTAGCGGGGGGGAGACCCAGTACTTC. Its translation: CASSGTSGGETQYF. The chain carries TRBV6-1 and TRBJ2-5, with 14 nucleotides matching TRBD2. The CDR3 runs to 14 residues. V lost 4 bases, J lost 5 bases, and 0 bases stayed unmatched. Looked up from germline, CDR1 is MNHNS and CDR2 is SASEGT.